The rows below give T cell receptor beta chains drawn from one sample of a study of OX40 agonist ivuxolimab in advanced cancers. Profiling relied on immunoSEQ multiplex PCR, and the TCRdb table lists in-frame clones only, not all of them. The sample records 65,000 to 90,000 clones, over 75% being singletons. Specimen: CD4+ or CD8+ T cells sorted from blood, collected in a trial of the OX40 agonist ivuxolimab. Receptor source: an adult with an advanced solid tumor such as melanoma, head and neck, liver or kidney cancer. The CDR3 runs from the conserved cysteine through the conserved F or W. The D gene is left open where the match is weak. Size values are once, few and many counts, or a class for expanded clones, and some rows have none.

TRBJ2-7 NA TRBV6-6 TRBD2 CASSPGTSSSYEQYF TGTGCCAGCAGTCCCGGGACTAGCAGTTCCTACGAGCAGTACTTC
TRBJ1-1 NA TRBV28 NA CAIGQNTEAFF TGTGCCATTGGACAGAACACTGAAGCTTTCTTT
TRBJ2-7 NA TRBV29-1 TRBD1 CSAKRQGAGEQYF TGCAGCGCAAAGCGACAGGGGGCGGGAGAGCAGTACTTC
TRBJ1-1 NA TRBV7-9 NA CASSPRVGYGIPNTEAFF TGTGCCAGCAGCCCGAGGGTGGGGTATGGGATTCCGAACACTGAAGCTTTCTTT
TRBJ1-1 NA TRBV6-1 TRBD1 CASSEVWDRATEAFF TGTGCCAGCAGTGAAGTCTGGGACAGGGCCACTGAAGCTTTCTTT
TRBJ2-5 NA TRBV11-3 TRBD2 CASSLFSGSEGTQYF TGTGCCAGCAGCTTATTCAGCGGGAGCGAAGGGACCCAGTACTTC
TRBJ2-3 NA TRBV7-9 TRBD2 CASSSGLAGRTDTQYF TGTGCCAGCAGCTCGGGACTAGCGGGCCGCACAGATACGCAGTATTTT
TRBJ1-6 few TRBV14 TRBD1 CASSRRQGGNSPLHF TGTGCCAGCAGCCGAAGACAGGGTGGGAATTCACCCCTCCACTTT
TRBJ2-1 NA TRBV5-8 NA CASSARDGSIYNEQFF TGTGCCAGCAGCGCCCGGGACGGCTCTATCTACAATGAGCAGTTCTTC
TRBJ2-2 NA TRBV5-1 NA CASSLWGENTGELFF TGCGCCAGCAGCTTGTGGGGGGAAAACACCGGGGAGCTGTTTTTT
TRBJ2-3 NA TRBV30 TRBD1 CAWNRGGSTDTQYF TGTGCCTGGAACAGGGGCGGGAGCACAGATACGCAGTATTTT
TRBJ2-2 once TRBV5-6 TRBD1 CASSSTGADGELFF TGTGCCAGCAGCTCTACAGGGGCCGATGGGGAGCTGTTTTTT
TRBJ1-2 NA TRBV29-1 NA CSVRVGEAGYTF TGCAGCGTTAGAGTGGGGGAAGCTGGCTACACCTTC
TRBJ2-1 NA TRBV11-3 TRBD2 CASSSSGLAGAEQFF TGTGCCAGCAGCTCATCGGGACTAGCGGGAGCTGAGCAGTTCTTC
TRBJ1-6 few TRBV25-1 NA CASSFRVGNSPLHF TGTGCCAGCAGTTTCAGGGTCGGTAATTCACCCCTCCACTTT
TRBJ2-7 NA TRBV11-2 NA CASSPTLTSNQQYF TGTGCCAGCAGCCCCACCCTGACTAGTAACCAGCAGTACTTC
TRBJ2-1 NA TRBV6-5 NA CASSPQGGSYNEQFF TGTGCCAGCAGTCCCCAGGGGGGCTCCTACAATGAGCAGTTCTTC
TRBJ1-2 NA TRBV28 NA CASRALRDGGGYTF TGTGCCAGCAGGGCACTCAGGGATGGAGGTGGCTACACCTTC
TRBJ2-5 NA TRBV15 NA CATSRGAVGETQYF TGTGCCACCAGCAGAGGGGCGGTGGGCGAGACCCAGTACTTC
TRBJ1-2 few TRBV7-7 TRBD1 CASSLGKDRGDGYTF TGTGCCAGCAGCTTAGGAAAAGACAGGGGGGATGGCTACACCTTC
TRBJ2-1 once TRBV7-2 NA CASSLTHARDEQFF TGTGCCAGCAGCCTAACACACGCTAGAGATGAGCAGTTCTTC
TRBJ2-3 NA TRBV4-1 NA CASSQDGGRGDTQYF TGCGCCAGCAGCCAAGACGGGGGTCGGGGAGATACGCAGTATTTT
TRBJ1-2 NA TRBV6-6 NA CASSYSEGRGYGYTF TGTGCCAGCAGTTACTCCGAGGGGCGCGGCTATGGCTACACCTTC
TRBJ2-3 NA TRBV2 NA CASSRLLDTQYF TGTGCCAGCAGTAGGCTTTTGGATACGCAGTATTTT
TRBJ1-2 NA TRBV6-1 NA CASSYTEGGYGYTF TGTGCCAGCAGTTATACAGAGGGTGGCTATGGCTACACCTTC
TRBJ1-5 once TRBV6-1 NA CASADRDSSFQPQHF TGTGCCAGCGCTGACCGGGACTCATCATTTCAGCCCCAGCATTTT
TRBJ1-1 NA TRBV10-3 NA CAISDVGRTEAFF TGTGCCATCAGTGATGTGGGGAGGACTGAAGCTTTCTTT
TRBJ1-4 NA TRBV4-1 TRBD1 CASSLRDRGGEKLFF TGCGCCAGCAGCCTCCGGGACAGGGGGGGAGAAAAACTGTTTTTT
TRBJ2-7 NA TRBV5-1 TRBD2 CASSFPSGNEQYF TGCGCCAGCAGCTTTCCTAGCGGGAACGAGCAGTACTTC
TRBJ1-4 NA TRBV7-2 NA CASSSGAIEKLFF TGTGCCAGCAGCTCTGGGGCTATCGAAAAACTGTTTTTT
TRBJ2-7 NA TRBV10-3 TRBD1 CAISESKLGGVEHEQYF TGTGCCATCAGTGAGTCGAAACTAGGGGGCGTGGAGCACGAGCAGTACTTC
TRBJ1-2 few TRBV6-5 NA CASTKAGEGYTF TGTGCCAGCACCAAGGCCGGGGAGGGCTACACCTTC
TRBJ2-2 once TRBV4-2 NA CASSQEYGGELFF TGTGCCAGCAGCCAAGAGTACGGCGGGGAGCTGTTTTTT
TRBJ2-1 NA TRBV7-8 NA CASSLELHEQFF TGTGCCAGCAGCTTAGAATTGCATGAGCAGTTCTTC
TRBJ2-1 NA TRBV6-5 NA CATHLDQGSYNEQFF TGTGCCACCCACCTCGACCAGGGCTCCTACAATGAGCAGTTCTTC
TRBJ2-7 NA TRBV4-1 NA CASSLRDLATGLTSYEQCF TGCGCCAGCAGCCTAAGGGACCTGGCGACGGGACTGACCTCCTACGAGCAGTGCTTC
TRBJ2-3 NA TRBV4-2 TRBD2 CASSQGLARLDTQYF TGTGCCAGCAGCCAAGGACTAGCGCGGCTGGATACGCAGTATTTT
TRBJ2-5 NA TRBV18 NA CASSNIGEETQYF TGTGCCAGCTCAAATATCGGGGAAGAGACCCAGTACTTC
TRBJ2-7 NA TRBV5-4 TRBD1 CASSSPGPGQGMGEQYF TGTGCCAGCAGCTCCCCGGGCCCAGGACAGGGGATGGGGGAGCAGTACTTC
TRBJ2-7 NA TRBV4-3 TRBD2 CASSKAGAYEQYF TGCGCCAGCAGTAAAGCGGGGGCTTACGAGCAGTACTTC
TRBJ1-2 once TRBV11-2 NA CASSLTGTRIFGYTF TGTGCCAGCAGCTTGACCGGGACACGGATCTTTGGCTACACCTTC
TRBJ1-1 NA TRBV5-1 TRBD1 CASSSGTGGTEAFF TGCGCCAGCAGCTCGGGGACAGGAGGTACTGAAGCTTTCTTT
TRBJ2-7 once TRBV6-4 NA CASSGGITGEQYF TGTGCCAGCAGTGGAGGGATAACAGGCGAGCAGTACTTC
TRBJ2-3 NA TRBV4-1 NA CASSQDYRDTQYF TGCGCCAGCAGCCAAGATTACAGAGATACGCAGTATTTT
TRBJ1-2 NA TRBV28 TRBD1 CASSPRDRAYGYTF TGTGCCAGCAGCCCTAGGGACAGGGCCTATGGCTACACCTTC